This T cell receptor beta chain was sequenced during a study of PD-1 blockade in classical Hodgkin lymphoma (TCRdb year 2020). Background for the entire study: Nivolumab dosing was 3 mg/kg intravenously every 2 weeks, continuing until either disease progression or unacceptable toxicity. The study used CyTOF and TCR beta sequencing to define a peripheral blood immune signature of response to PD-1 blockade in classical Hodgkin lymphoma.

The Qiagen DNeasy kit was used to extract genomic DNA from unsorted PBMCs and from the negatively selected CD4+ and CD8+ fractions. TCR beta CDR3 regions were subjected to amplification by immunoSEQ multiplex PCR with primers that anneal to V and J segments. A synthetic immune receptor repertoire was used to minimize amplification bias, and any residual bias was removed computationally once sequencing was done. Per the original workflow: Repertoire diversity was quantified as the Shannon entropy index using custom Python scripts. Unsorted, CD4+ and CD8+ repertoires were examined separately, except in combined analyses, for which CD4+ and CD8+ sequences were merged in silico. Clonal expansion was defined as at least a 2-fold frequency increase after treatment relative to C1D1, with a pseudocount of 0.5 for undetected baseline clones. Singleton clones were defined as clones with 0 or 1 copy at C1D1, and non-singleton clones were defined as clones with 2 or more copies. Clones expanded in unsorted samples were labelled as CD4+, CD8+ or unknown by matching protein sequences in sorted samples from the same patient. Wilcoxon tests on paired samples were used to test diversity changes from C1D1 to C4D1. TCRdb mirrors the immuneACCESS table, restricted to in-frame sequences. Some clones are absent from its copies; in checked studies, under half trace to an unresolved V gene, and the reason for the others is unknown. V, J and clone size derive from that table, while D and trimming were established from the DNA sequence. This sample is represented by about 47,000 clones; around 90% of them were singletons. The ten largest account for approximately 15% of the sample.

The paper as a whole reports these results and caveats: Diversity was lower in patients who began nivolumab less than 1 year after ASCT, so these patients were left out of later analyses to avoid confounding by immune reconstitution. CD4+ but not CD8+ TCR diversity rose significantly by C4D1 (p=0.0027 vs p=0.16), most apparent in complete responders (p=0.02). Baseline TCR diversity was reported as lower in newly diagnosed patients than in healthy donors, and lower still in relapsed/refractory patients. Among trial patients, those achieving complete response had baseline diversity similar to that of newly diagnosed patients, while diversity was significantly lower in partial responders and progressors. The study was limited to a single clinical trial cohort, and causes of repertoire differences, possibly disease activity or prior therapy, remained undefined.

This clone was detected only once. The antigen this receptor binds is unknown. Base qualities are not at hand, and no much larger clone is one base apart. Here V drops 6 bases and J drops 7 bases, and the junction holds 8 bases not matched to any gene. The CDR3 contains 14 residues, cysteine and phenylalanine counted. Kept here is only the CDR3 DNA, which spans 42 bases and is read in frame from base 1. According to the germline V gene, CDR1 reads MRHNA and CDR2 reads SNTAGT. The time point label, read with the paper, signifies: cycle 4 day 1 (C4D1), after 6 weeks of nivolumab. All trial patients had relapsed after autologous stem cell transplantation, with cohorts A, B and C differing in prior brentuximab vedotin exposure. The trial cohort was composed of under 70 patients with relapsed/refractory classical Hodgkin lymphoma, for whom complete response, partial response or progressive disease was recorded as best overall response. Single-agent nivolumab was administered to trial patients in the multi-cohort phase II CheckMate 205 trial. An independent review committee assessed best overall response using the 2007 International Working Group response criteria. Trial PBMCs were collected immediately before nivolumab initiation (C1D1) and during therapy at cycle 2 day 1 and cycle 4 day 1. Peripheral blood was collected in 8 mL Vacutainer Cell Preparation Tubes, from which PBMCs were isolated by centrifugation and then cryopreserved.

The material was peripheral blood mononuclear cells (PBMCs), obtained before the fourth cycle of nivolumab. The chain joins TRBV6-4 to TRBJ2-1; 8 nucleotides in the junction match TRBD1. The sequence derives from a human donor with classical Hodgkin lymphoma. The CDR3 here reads CASSPATGANEQFF. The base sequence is TGTGCCAGCAGCCCGGCGACAGGGGCGAATGAGCAGTTCTTC.